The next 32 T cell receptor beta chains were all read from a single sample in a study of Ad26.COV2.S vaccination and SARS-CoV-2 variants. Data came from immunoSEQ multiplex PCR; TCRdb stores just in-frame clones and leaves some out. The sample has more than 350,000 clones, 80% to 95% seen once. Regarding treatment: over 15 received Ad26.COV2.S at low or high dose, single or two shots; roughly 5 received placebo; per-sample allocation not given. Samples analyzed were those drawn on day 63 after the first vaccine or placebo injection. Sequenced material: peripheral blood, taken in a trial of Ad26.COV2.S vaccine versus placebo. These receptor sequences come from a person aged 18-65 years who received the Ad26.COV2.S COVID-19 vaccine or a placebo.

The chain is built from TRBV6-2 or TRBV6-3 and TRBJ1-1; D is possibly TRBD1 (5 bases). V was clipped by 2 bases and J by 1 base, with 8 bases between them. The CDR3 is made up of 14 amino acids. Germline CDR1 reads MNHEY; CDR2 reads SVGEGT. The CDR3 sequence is CASSYGTANTEAFF. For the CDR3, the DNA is TGTGCCAGCAGTTACGGGACGGCGAACACTGAAGCTTTCTTT.

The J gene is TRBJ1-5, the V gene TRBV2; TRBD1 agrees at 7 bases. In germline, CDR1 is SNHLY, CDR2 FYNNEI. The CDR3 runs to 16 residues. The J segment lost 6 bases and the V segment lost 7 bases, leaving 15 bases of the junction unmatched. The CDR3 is CASTVRGPGEAQPQHF. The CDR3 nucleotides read TGTGCCAGCACCGTGAGGGGGCCAGGGGAGGCTCAGCCCCAGCATTTT. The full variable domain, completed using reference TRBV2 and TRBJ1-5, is EPEVTQTPSHQVTQMGQEVILRCVPISNHLYFYWYRQILGQKVEFLVSFYNNEISEKSEIFDDQFSVERPDGSNFTLKIRSTKLEDSAMYFCASTVRGPGEAQPQHFGDGTRLSIL.

The CDR3 sequence is CASSLGGTSGISYEQYF. For the CDR3, the DNA is TGCGCCAGCAGCTTGGGGGGGACTAGCGGGATCTCCTACGAGCAGTACTTC. The V gene is TRBV5-1, the J gene TRBJ2-7, with 13 bases lining up with TRBD2. The ends lost 0 bases at V and 0 bases at J; junction bases unmatched: 3. The CDR3 loop spans 17 amino acids. Germline CDR1 is SGHRS and CDR2 is YFSETQ.

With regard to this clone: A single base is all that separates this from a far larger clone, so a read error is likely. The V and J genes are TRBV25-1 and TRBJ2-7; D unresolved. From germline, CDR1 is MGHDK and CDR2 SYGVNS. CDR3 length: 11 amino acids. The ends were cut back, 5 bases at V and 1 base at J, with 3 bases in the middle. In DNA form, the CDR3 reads TGTGCCAGCAGTTTATCCTACGAGCAGTACTTC. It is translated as CASSLSYEQYF.

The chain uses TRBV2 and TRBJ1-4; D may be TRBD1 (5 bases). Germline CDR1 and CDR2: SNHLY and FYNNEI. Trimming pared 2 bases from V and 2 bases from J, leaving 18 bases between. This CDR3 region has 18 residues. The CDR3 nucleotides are TGTGCCAGCAGTGAACGCCAGGTCCGCGGGGGGACTAATGAAAAACTGTTTTTT. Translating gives CASSERQVRGGTNEKLFF.

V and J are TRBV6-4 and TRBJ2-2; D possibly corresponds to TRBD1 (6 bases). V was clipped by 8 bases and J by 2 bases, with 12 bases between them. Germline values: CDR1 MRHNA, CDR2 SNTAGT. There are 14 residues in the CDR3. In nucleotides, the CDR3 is TGTGCCAGCCGACAGGACTCAAACACCGGGGAGCTGTTTTTT. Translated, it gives CASRQDSNTGELFF.

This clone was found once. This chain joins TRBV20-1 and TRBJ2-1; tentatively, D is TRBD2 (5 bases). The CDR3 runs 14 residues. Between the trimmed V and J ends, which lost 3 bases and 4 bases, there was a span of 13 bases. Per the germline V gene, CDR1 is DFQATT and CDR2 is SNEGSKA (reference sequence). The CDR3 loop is CSASGEILYNEQFF. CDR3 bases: TGCAGTGCTAGTGGGGAGATCCTATACAATGAGCAGTTCTTC.

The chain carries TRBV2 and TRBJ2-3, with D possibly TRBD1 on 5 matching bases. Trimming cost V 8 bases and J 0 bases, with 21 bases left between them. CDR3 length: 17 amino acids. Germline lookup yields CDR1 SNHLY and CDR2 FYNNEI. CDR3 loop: CASPDALGQPSTDTQYF. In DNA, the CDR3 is TGTGCCAGCCCGGATGCCCTGGGGCAACCTAGCACAGATACGCAGTATTTT. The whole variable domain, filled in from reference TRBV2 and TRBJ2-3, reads EPEVTQTPSHQVTQMGQEVILRCVPISNHLYFYWYRQILGQKVEFLVSFYNNEISEKSEIFDDQFSVERPDGSNFTLKIRSTKLEDSAMYFCASPDALGQPSTDTQYFGPGTRLTVL.

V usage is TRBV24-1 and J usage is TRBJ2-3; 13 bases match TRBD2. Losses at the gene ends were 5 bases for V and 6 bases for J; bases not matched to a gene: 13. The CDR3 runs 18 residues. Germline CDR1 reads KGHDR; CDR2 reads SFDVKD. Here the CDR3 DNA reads TGTGCCACCAGTGCCCACTTCGGGACTAGCGGGGCCCCGGATACGCAGTATTTT. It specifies CATSAHFGTSGAPDTQYF.

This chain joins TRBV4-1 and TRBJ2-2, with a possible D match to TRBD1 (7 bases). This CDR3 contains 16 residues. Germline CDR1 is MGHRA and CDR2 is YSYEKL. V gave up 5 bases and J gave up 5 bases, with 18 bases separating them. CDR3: CASSALTGTGTGELFF. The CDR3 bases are TGCGCCAGCAGCGCTCTGACAGGGACTGGAACCGGGGAGCTGTTTTTT.

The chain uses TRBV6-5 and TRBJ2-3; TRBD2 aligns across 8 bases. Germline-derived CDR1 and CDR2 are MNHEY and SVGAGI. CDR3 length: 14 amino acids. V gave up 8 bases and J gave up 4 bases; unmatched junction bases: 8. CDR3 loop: CASRGGARADTQYF. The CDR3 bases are TGTGCCAGCCGGGGGGGGGCAAGGGCAGATACGCAGTATTTT.

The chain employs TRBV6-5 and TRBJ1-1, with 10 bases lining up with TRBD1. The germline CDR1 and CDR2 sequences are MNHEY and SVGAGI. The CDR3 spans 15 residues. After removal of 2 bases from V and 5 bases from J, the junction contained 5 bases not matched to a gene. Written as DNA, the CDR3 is TGTGCCAGCAGTTACGCGGTGGACAGGGGGACTGAAGCTTTCTTT. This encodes CASSYAVDRGTEAFF.

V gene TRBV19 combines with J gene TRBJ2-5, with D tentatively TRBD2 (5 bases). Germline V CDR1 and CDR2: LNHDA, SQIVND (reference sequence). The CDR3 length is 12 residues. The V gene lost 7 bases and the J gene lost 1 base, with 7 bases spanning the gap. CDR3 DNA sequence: TGTGCCAGTATGAGGGCCCAAGAGACCCAGTACTTC. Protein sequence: CASMRAQETQYF.

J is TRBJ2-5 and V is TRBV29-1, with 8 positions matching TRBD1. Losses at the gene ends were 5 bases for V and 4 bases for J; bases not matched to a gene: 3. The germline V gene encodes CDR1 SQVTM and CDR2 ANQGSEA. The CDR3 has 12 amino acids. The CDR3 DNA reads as TGCAGCGTTCAGGGGGCATCAGAGACCCAGTACTTC. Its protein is CSVQGASETQYF.

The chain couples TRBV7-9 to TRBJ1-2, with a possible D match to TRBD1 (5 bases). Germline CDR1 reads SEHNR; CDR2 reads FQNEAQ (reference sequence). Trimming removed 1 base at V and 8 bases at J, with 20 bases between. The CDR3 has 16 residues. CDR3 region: CASSLGSRDPYWGYTF. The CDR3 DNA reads TGTGCCAGCAGCTTAGGGAGCAGGGACCCCTACTGGGGCTACACCTTC. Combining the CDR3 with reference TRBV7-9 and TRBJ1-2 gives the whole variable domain DTGVSQNPRHKITKRGQNVTFRCDPISEHNRLYWYRQTLGQGPEFLTYFQNEAQLEKSRLLSDRFSAERPKGSFSTLEIQRTEQGDSAMYLCASSLGSRDPYWGYTFGSGTRLTVV.

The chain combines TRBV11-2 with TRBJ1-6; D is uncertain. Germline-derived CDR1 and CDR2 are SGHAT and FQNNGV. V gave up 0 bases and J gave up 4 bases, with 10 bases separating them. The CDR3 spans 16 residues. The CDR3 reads CASSLDPPGYNSPLHF. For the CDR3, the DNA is TGTGCCAGCAGCTTAGATCCGCCCGGGTATAATTCACCCCTCCACTTT.

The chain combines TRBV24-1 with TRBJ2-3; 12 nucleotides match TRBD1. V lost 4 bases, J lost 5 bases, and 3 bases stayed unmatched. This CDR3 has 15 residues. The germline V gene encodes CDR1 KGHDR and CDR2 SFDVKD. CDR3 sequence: CATSEGTGGGDTQYF. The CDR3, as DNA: TGTGCCACCAGTGAGGGGACAGGGGGCGGAGATACGCAGTATTTT.

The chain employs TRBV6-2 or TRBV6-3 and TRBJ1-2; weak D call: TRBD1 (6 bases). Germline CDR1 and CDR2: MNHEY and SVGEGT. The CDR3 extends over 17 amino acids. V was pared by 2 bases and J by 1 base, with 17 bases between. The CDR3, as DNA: TGTGCCAGCAGTTACCCGGACAGTTTTTCCAGTAACTATGGCTACACCTTC. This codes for CASSYPDSFSSNYGYTF.

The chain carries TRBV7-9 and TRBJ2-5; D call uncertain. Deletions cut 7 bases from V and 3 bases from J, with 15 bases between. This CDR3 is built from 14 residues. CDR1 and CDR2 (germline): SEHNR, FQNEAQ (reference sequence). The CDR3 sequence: CASTALLEKETQYF. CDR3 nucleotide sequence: TGTGCCAGCACCGCTCTCCTAGAGAAAGAGACCCAGTACTTC.

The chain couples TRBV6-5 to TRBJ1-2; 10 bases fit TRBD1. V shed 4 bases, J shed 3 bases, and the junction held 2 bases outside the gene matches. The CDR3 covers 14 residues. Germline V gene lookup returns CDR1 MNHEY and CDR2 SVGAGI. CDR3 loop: CASSLDRGDYGYTF. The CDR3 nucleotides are TGTGCCAGCAGTTTGGACAGGGGGGACTATGGCTACACCTTC.

Written as DNA, the CDR3 is TGTGCCAGCAGTTTTTTAGGCAATCAGCCCCAGCATTTT. This encodes CASSFLGNQPQHF. This chain links TRBV6-5 with TRBJ1-5; D remains ambiguous. The germline V and J ends were trimmed by 4 bases and 2 bases, with 6 bases remaining between them. The CDR3 covers 13 residues. Germline values: CDR1 MNHEY, CDR2 SVGAGI.

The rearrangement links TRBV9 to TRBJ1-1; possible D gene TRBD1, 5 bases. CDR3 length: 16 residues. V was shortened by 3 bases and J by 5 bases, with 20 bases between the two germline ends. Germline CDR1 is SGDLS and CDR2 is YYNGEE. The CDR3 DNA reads TGTGCCAGCAGCGCGGGACTCGTGGAGGGTGGAACTGAAGCTTTCTTT. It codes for CASSAGLVEGGTEAFF. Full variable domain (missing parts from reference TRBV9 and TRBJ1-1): DSGVTQTPKHLITATGQRVTLRCSPRSGDLSVYWYQQSLDQGLQFLIQYYNGEERAKGNILERFSAQQFPDLHSELNLSSLELGDSALYFCASSAGLVEGGTEAFFGQGTRLTVV.

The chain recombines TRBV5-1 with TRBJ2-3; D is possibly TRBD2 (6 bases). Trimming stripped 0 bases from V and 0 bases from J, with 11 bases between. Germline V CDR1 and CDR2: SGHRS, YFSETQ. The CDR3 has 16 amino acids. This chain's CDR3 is CASSLVPSVSTDTQYF. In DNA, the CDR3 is TGCGCCAGCAGCTTGGTACCTAGCGTAAGCACAGATACGCAGTATTTT.

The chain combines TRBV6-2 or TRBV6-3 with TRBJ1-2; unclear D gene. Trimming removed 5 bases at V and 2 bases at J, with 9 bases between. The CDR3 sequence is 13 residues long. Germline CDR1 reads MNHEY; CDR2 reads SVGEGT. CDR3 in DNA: TGTGCCAGCAGTCTAGACGGGAACTATGGCTACACCTTC. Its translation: CASSLDGNYGYTF.

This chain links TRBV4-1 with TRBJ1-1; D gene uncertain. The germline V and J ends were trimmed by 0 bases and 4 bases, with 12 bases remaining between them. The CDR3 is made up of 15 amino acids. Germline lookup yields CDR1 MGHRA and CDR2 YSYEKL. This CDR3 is CASSQEADSGTEAFF. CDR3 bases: TGCGCCAGCAGCCAAGAGGCCGATTCGGGCACTGAAGCTTTCTTT.

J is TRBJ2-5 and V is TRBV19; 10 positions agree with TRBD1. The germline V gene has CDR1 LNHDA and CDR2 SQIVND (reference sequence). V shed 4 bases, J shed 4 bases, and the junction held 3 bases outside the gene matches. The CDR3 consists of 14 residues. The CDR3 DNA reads TGTGCCAGTAGTACGACAGGGGGCGTAGAGACCCAGTACTTC. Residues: CASSTTGGVETQYF. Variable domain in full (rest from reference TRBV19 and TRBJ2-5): DGGITQSPKYLFRKEGQNVTLSCEQNLNHDAMYWYRQDPGQGLRLIYYSQIVNDFQKGDIAEGYSVSREKKESFPLTVTSAQKNPTAFYLCASSTTGGVETQYFGPGTRLLVL.

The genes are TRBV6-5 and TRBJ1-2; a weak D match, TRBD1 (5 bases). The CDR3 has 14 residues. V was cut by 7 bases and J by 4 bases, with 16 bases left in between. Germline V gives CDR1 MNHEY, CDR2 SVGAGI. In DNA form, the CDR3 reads TGTGCCAGCAACTCAGATAGGGGTTCCTATGGCTACACCTTC. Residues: CASNSDRGSYGYTF.

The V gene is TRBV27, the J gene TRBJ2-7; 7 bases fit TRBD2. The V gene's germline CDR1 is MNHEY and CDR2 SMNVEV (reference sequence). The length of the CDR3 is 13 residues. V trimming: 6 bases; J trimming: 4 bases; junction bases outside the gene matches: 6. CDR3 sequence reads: CASSAGVGYEQYF. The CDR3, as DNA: TGTGCCAGCAGCGCGGGAGTAGGTTACGAGCAGTACTTC.

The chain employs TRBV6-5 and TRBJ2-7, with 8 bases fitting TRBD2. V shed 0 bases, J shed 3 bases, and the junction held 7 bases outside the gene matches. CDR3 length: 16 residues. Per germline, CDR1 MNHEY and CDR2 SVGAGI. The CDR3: CASSYSRTSGGYEQYF. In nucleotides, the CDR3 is TGTGCCAGCAGTTACTCGAGAACTAGCGGAGGCTACGAGCAGTACTTC.

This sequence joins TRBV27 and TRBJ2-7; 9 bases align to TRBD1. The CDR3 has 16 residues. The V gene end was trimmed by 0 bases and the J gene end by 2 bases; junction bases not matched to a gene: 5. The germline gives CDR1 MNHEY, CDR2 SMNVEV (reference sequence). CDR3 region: CASSLSGQGWTYEQYF. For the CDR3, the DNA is TGTGCCAGCAGTTTATCAGGACAGGGGTGGACCTACGAGCAGTACTTC.

CDR3 coding DNA: TGTGCCAGCTCCGCGGGAGGAGATACTGAAGCTTTCTTT. It specifies CASSAGGDTEAFF. The gene calls are TRBV18 and TRBJ1-1; D unresolved. Germline V gene lookup returns CDR1 KGHSH and CDR2 LQKENI. V was clipped by 6 bases and J by 5 bases, with 13 bases between them. This CDR3 region has 13 residues.

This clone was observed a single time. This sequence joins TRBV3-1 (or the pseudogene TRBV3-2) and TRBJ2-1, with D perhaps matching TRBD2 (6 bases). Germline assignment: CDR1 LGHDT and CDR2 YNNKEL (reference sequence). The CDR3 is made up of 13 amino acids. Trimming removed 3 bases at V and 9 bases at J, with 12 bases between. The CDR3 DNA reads TGTGCCAGCAGCCACCGGGAGTATAGTGAGCAGTTCTTC. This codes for CASSHREYSEQFF.